The 27 T cell receptor beta chains in this list originate from one sample, sequenced in a study of CD8 T cells in ankylosing spondylitis. TCRdb processed the 5' RACE reads anew with MiXCR; each CDR3 protein has one entry. The sample carries approximately 92,000 distinct CDR3 sequences, around 10% recorded once. Sequencing was performed on blood, either unsorted or a sorted T cell fraction (not recorded which). Every receptor here comes from a male donor with ankylosing spondylitis or in good health (not recorded which).

This clonotype was counted at least ten times. This sequence joins TRBV5-1 and TRBJ2-5; 11 positions agree with TRBD2. The ends lost 4 bases at V and 2 bases at J; junction bases unmatched: 10. CDR3 length: 17 amino acids. Germline V gene data show CDR1 as SGHRS and CDR2 as YFSETQ. CDR3 sequence: CASSVSGGAGGQETQYF. For the CDR3, the DNA is TGCGCCAGCAGCGTTAGCGGGGGGGCCGGAGGACAAGAGACCCAGTACTTC.

The V and J genes are TRBV7-8 and TRBJ2-3; D is possibly TRBD2 (6 bases). The V gene's germline CDR1 is SGHVS and CDR2 FQNEAQ. The CDR3 is 19 amino acids. With 5 bases removed from V and 0 bases from J, the gap between germline ends came to 24 bases. Here the CDR3 reads CASSANRDSIFRSTDTQYF. The CDR3 DNA sequence: TGTGCCAGCAGCGCAAACCGGGACTCGATCTTTCGAAGCACAGATACGCAGTATTTT.

This clonotype was seen at least ten times. The rearrangement links TRBV20-1 to TRBJ2-7; 7 nucleotides line up with TRBD1. V dropped 5 bases and J dropped 5; count of bases not matched to a gene: 18. The CDR3 has 16 amino acids. CDR1 is DFQATT and CDR2 is SNEGSKA in the germline V gene (reference sequence). The CDR3 here is CSAQPRTGTVVHEQYF. CDR3 DNA sequence: TGCAGTGCTCAACCTAGGACCGGGACAGTTGTTCACGAGCAGTACTTC.

In its sample, this clonotype was seen many times. V and J are TRBV12-3 or TRBV12-4 and TRBJ2-7; no firm D call. There are 16 residues in the CDR3. Trimming cost V 0 bases and J 5 bases, with 17 bases left between them. The chain's CDR3 is CASSLARPSVLDEQYF. The CDR3 DNA sequence: TGTGCCAGCAGTTTAGCGCGTCCTTCGGTCTTGGACGAGCAGTACTTC.

This clonotype turned up a few times. The chain uses TRBV7-8 and TRBJ2-3; D could derive from TRBD1 or TRBD2 (5 bases each). Germline assignment: CDR1 SGHVS and CDR2 FQNEAQ. The V end was cut by 6 bases, the J end by 2 bases, with 15 bases between. This CDR3 is built from 15 residues. The CDR3 protein is CASSPWGRLTDTQYF. The CDR3 DNA is TGTGCCAGCAGTCCTTGGGGACGGCTCACAGATACGCAGTATTTT.

This clonotype appeared many times. The rearrangement uses TRBV5-1 and TRBJ2-7; TRBD1 agrees at 9 bases. V gave up 5 bases and J gave up 4 bases; unmatched junction bases: 4. Germline V gene sequence: CDR1 SGHRS, CDR2 YFSETQ. There are 13 residues in the CDR3. The CDR3 protein is CASSLTGGYEQYF. The CDR3 DNA reads TGCGCCAGCAGTTTGACAGGGGGTTACGAGCAGTACTTC.

This clonotype was observed many times. V and J are TRBV2 and TRBJ2-7; either TRBD1 or TRBD2 may fit D (5 bases each). The V end was cut by 4 bases, the J end by 3 bases, with 16 bases between. Germline CDR1 and CDR2: SNHLY and FYNNEI. The CDR3 contains 15 residues. DNA for the CDR3: TGTGCCAGCAGTGTAGGGACGGTGGCCCTCTACGAGCAGTACTTC. Encoded protein: CASSVGTVALYEQYF. Supplemented by reference TRBV2 and TRBJ2-7, the full variable domain reads EPEVTQTPSHQVTQMGQEVILRCVPISNHLYFYWYRQILGQKVEFLVSFYNNEISEKSEIFDDQFSVERPDGSNFTLKIRSTKLEDSAMYFCASSVGTVALYEQYFGPGTRLTVT.

The rearrangement links TRBV5-1 to TRBJ2-7, with 9 bases fitting TRBD2. The CDR3 extends over 14 amino acids. Germline V CDR1 and CDR2: SGHRS, YFSETQ. V was clipped by 5 bases and J by 4 bases; unmatched bases: 7. As DNA, the CDR3 is TGCGCCAGCAGTAAAAGCGGGGGGAATTACGAGCAGTACTTC. This encodes CASSKSGGNYEQYF.

This clonotype was counted at least ten times. The V call is TRBV6-1, the J call TRBJ2-2; D may match TRBD1 or TRBD2 (5 bases each). Trimming took off 5 bases at V and 0 bases at J, with 7 bases between the two ends. This CDR3 has 14 residues. The germline V gene encodes CDR1 MNHNS and CDR2 SASEGT. CDR3 residues: CASSLGANTGELFF. CDR3 nucleotide sequence: TGTGCCAGCAGTCTGGGGGCGAACACCGGGGAGCTGTTTTTT.

This clonotype was detected ten times or more. The chain couples TRBV5-1 to TRBJ1-4, with 9 bases aligning to TRBD1. Germline V lookup: CDR1 SGHRS, CDR2 YFSETQ. J was trimmed by 8 bases and V by 5 bases; bases with no gene match: 13. CDR3 size: 16 residues. As DNA, the CDR3 is TGCGCCAGCAGTCCCGGGACAGGGCCGAAGGGGGAAAAACTGTTTTTT. Encoded protein: CASSPGTGPKGEKLFF.

This clonotype was observed at least ten times. The V gene is TRBV12-3 or TRBV12-4, the J gene TRBJ1-5; 7 bases match TRBD1. CDR3 length: 14 amino acids. After removal of 6 bases from V and 2 bases from J, the junction contained 4 bases not matched to a gene. Written as DNA, the CDR3 is TGTGCCAGCAGAACAGGGGCCGGCAATCAGCCCCAGCATTTT. Residues: CASRTGAGNQPQHF.

A word on this clonotype: A much larger clone is a single base away; this may be a read error. The rearrangement links TRBV10-3 to TRBJ1-1; D not certain. Trimming stripped 11 bases from V and 3 bases from J, with 19 bases between. The CDR3 has 14 amino acids. From germline, CDR1 is ENHRY and CDR2 SYGVKD. Written as DNA, the CDR3 is TGTGCCCTAGGAAGGTCCGAAGTCGACACTGAAGCTTTCTTT. Translation gives CALGRSEVDTEAFF.

This clonotype has only a few counts. The rearrangement links TRBV7-2 to TRBJ2-1; TRBD2 aligns across 14 bases. With V trimmed by 6 bases and J by 8 bases, 12 bases remained unmatched. Germline CDR1 is SGHTA and CDR2 is FQGNSA. The CDR3 length is 17 residues. The CDR3 DNA is TGTGCCAGCAGGATGCAGACTAGCGGGGGGGCCTTAGATGAGCAGTTCTTC. It encodes CASRMQTSGGALDEQFF.

This clonotype showed up many times. The J gene is TRBJ1-4, the V gene TRBV7-2; D gene ambiguous. The germline CDR1 and CDR2 sequences are SGHTA and FQGNSA. The CDR3 has 16 amino acids. The germline V and J ends were trimmed by 2 bases and 0 bases, with 10 bases remaining between them. The CDR3 nucleotides are TGTGCCAGCAGCTTAAATCCCCTTGCAACTAATGAAAAACTGTTTTTT. This translates into CASSLNPLATNEKLFF.

This clonotype showed up just a few times. The chain employs TRBV11-2 and TRBJ2-5; 10 nucleotides line up with TRBD2. Germline V gives CDR1 SGHAT, CDR2 FQNNGV. Trimming took 0 bases from V and 4 from J; bases not matched to a gene: 5. The CDR3 is 16 residues long. The CDR3 bases are TGTGCCAGCAGCTTAGATAGCCTAGCGGGGGCAGAGACCCAGTACTTC. Translation: CASSLDSLAGAETQYF.

This clonotype was seen many times. The chain recombines TRBV5-1 with TRBJ2-2; D is uncertain. Trimming removed 1 base from V and 3 bases from J, with 10 bases in between. This CDR3 comprises 15 residues. Germline-derived CDR1 and CDR2 are SGHRS and YFSETQ. CDR3 nucleotides: TGCGCCAGCAGCTTGATGACGATGGACACCGGGGAGCTGTTTTTT. It codes for CASSLMTMDTGELFF.

At least ten counts were recorded for this clonotype. The gene calls are TRBV5-1 and TRBJ1-2; 7 bases are shared with TRBD1. V was pared by 4 bases and J by 1 base, with 4 bases of the junction left unmatched. The CDR3 runs 14 residues. The V gene's germline CDR1 is SGHRS and CDR2 YFSETQ. The CDR3 DNA is TGCGCCAGCAGCGAGGGGACAGTTAACTATGGCTACACCTTC. It is translated as CASSEGTVNYGYTF.

In its sample, this clonotype was seen many times. The chain has TRBV19 and TRBJ1-5; TRBD1 might be the D (6 bases). Trimming took 3 bases from V and 7 from J, leaving 19 bases between them. The CDR3 has 16 residues. Germline CDR1 reads LNHDA; CDR2 reads SQIVND (reference sequence). The CDR3 DNA follows: TGTGCCAGTAGTATTTTTATGACAGGCCAAGGACAGCCCCAGCATTTT. It codes for CASSIFMTGQGQPQHF. Together with reference TRBV19 and TRBJ1-5, the CDR3 gives the full variable domain: DGGITQSPKYLFRKEGQNVTLSCEQNLNHDAMYWYRQDPGQGLRLIYYSQIVNDFQKGDIAEGYSVSREKKESFPLTVTSAQKNPTAFYLCASSIFMTGQGQPQHFGDGTRLSIL.

In its sample, this clonotype was seen many times. The rearrangement links TRBV27 to TRBJ2-6; no firm D call. The CDR3 is made up of 18 amino acids. The germline CDR1 and CDR2 sequences are MNHEY and SMNVEV (reference sequence). Between the trimmed V and J ends, which lost 3 bases and 4 bases, there was a span of 19 bases. CDR3 loop: CASSFRAGPFAGANVLTF. CDR3 nucleotides: TGTGCCAGCAGTTTCCGTGCCGGCCCGTTCGCAGGGGCCAACGTCCTGACTTTC.

This clonotype was detected many times. The rearrangement uses TRBV24-1 and TRBJ2-3; 9 bases agree with TRBD2. V lost 9 bases and J lost 0; bases outside the gene matches: 6. Germline CDR1 is KGHDR and CDR2 is SFDVKD. The CDR3 extends over 15 amino acids. DNA of the CDR3: TGTGCCACCGGAAAGCGGGGGGCTAGCACAGATACGCAGTATTTT. Translated: CATGKRGASTDTQYF.

The chain links TRBV7-2 to TRBJ2-7; D not certain. The V and J ends lost 5 bases and 0 bases respectively, with 8 bases between them. Germline values: CDR1 SGHTA, CDR2 FQGNSA. CDR3 length equals 13 residues. The CDR3 DNA reads as TGTGCCAGCAGCCCCTCGGCCTCCTACGAGCAGTACTTC. This translates into CASSPSASYEQYF. The whole variable domain, filled in from reference TRBV7-2 and TRBJ2-7, reads GAGVSQSPSNKVTEKGKDVELRCDPISGHTALYWYRQSLGQGLEFLIYFQGNSAPDKSGLPSDRFSAERTGGSVSTLTIQRTQQEDSAVYLCASSPSASYEQYFGPGTRLTVT.

As concerns this clonotype: A read error may be the cause here, since a much bigger clone is one base away. V and J are TRBV5-1 and TRBJ2-3; TRBD1 matches at 9 bases. V trimming: 3 bases; J trimming: 1 base; junction bases outside the gene matches: 6. CDR1 is SGHRS and CDR2 is YFSETQ in the germline V gene. This CDR3 has 16 amino acids. The CDR3 sequence: CASSSQGARGTDTQYF. The CDR3 coding sequence is TGCGCCAGCAGCTCACAGGGGGCGCGCGGCACAGATACGCAGTATTTT.

This clonotype showed up many times. The V call is TRBV10-2, the J call TRBJ1-5; no clear D gene. V gave up 3 bases and J gave up 0 bases, with 6 bases separating them. Germline assignment: CDR1 WSHSY and CDR2 SAAADI. This CDR3 is 14 amino acids long. CDR3 sequence (DNA): TGCGCCAGCAGTGATTTGGGTAGCAATCAGCCCCAGCATTTT. As protein: CASSDLGSNQPQHF.

This clonotype was seen many times. CDR3 in DNA: TGTGCCAGCAGCCAACTTTCCGGACAGGGAATCAATGAGCAGTTCTTC. Protein sequence: CASSQLSGQGINEQFF. The chain links TRBV4-2 to TRBJ2-1, with 8 bases aligning to TRBD1. Per the germline V gene, CDR1 is LGHNA and CDR2 is YNFKEQ. The CDR3 length is 16 residues. Trimming removed 2 bases from V and 6 bases from J; junction bases left unmatched: 9.

This clonotype occurred many times. This sequence joins TRBV10-3 and TRBJ2-5; unclear D gene. This CDR3 comprises 15 residues. In germline, CDR1 is ENHRY, CDR2 SYGVKD. Trimming took 6 bases from V and 0 from J, leaving 14 bases between them. The CDR3: CAIRDGPSYQETQYF. CDR3 bases: TGTGCCATCAGAGACGGGCCCTCGTACCAAGAGACCCAGTACTTC.

The table lists this clonotype with many counts. The gene calls are TRBV5-1 and TRBJ1-1; D is perhaps TRBD1 (5 bases). The V end was cut by 1 base, the J end by 6 bases, with 13 bases between. The CDR3 sequence is 14 residues long. Germline CDR1 and CDR2: SGHRS and YFSETQ. In nucleotides, the CDR3 is TGCGCCAGCAGCTTGAGGACGGGGACGGCTGAAGCTTTCTTT. Translated, it gives CASSLRTGTAEAFF.

This clonotype was observed at least ten times. This sequence joins TRBV2 and TRBJ2-2, with D perhaps matching TRBD1 (6 bases). V dropped 5 bases and J dropped 2 bases, with 9 bases sitting between them. Germline CDR1 SNHLY, CDR2 FYNNEI. The CDR3 has 14 amino acids. In DNA, the CDR3 is TGTGCCAGCAGTAGGGACATTAACACCGGGGAGCTGTTTTTT. Translation gives CASSRDINTGELFF.